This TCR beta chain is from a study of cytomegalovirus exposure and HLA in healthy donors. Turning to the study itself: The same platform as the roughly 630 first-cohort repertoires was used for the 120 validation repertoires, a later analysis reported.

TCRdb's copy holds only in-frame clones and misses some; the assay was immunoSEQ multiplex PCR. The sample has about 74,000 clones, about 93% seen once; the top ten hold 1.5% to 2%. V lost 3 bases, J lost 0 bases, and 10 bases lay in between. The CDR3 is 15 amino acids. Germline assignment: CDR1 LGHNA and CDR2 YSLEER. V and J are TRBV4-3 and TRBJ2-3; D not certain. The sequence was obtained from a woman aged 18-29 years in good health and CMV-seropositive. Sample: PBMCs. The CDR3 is CASSQNAASTDTQYF. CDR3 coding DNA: TGCGCCAGCAGCCAGAACGCGGCTAGCACAGATACGCAGTATTTT.